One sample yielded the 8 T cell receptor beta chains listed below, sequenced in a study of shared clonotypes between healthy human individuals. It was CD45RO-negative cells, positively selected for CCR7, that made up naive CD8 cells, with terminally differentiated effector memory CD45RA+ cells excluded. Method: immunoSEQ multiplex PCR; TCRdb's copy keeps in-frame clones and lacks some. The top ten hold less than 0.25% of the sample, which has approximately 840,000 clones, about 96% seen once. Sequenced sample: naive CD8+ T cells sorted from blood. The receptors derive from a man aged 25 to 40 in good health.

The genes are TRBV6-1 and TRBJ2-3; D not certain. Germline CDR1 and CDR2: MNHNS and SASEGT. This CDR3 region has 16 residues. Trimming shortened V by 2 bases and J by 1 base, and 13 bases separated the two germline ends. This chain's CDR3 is CASSEWPARGTDTQYF. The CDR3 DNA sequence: TGTGCCAGCAGTGAATGGCCCGCCCGGGGCACAGATACGCAGTATTTT.

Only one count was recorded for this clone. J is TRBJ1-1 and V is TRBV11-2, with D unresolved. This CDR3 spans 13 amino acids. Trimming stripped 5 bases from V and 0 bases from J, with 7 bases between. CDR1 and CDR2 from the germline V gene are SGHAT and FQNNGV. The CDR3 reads CASSQQMNTEAFF. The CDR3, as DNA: TGTGCCAGCAGCCAACAGATGAACACTGAAGCTTTCTTT.

The DNA for the CDR3 is TGTGCCAGCAGCTTGTACCCTGCCTACGAGCAGTACTTC. It specifies CASSLYPAYEQYF. The J gene is TRBJ2-7, the V gene TRBV5-4; D call uncertain. V was pared by 1 base and J by 2 bases, with 7 bases between. The CDR3 extends over 13 amino acids. Per the germline V gene, CDR1 is SGHNT and CDR2 is YYREEE (reference sequence).

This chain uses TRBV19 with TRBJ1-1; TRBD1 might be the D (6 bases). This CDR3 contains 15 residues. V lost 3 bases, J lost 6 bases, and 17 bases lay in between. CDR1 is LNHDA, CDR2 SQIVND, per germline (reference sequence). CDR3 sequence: CASSIAPGALAEAFF. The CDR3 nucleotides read TGTGCCAGTAGTATTGCGCCAGGGGCTCTAGCTGAAGCTTTCTTT.

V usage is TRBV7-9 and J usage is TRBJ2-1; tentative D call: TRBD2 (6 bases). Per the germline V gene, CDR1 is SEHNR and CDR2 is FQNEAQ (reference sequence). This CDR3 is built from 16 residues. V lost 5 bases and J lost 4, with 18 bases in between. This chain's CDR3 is CASSPRDSSLYNEQFF. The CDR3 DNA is TGTGCCAGCAGCCCACGGGACTCAAGCCTTTACAATGAGCAGTTCTTC.

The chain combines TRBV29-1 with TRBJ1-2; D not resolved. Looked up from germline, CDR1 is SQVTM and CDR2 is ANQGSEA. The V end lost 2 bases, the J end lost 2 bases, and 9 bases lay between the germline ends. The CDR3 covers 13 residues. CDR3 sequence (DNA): TGCAGCGTTGAAAGTAAAGGGAACTATGGCTACACCTTC. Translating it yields CSVESKGNYGYTF. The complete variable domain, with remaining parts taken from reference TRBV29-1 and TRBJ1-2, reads SAVISQKPSRDICQRGTSLTIQCQVDSQVTMMFWYRQQPGQSLTLIATANQGSEATYESGFVIDKFPISRPNLTFSTLTVSNMSPEDSSIYLCSVESKGNYGYTFGSGTRLTVV.

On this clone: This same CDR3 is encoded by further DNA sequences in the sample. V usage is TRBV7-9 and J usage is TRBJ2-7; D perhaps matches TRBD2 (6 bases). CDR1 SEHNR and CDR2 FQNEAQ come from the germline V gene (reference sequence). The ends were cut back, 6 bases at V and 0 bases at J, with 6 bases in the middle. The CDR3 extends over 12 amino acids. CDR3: CASRGGSYEQYF. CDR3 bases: TGTGCCAGCAGGGGGGGCTCCTACGAGCAGTACTTC.

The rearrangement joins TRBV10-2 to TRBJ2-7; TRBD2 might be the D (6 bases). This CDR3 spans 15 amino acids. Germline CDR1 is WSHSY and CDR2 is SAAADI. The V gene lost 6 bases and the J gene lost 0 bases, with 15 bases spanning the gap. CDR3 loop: CASSDQRVPSYEQYF. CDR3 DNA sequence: TGCGCCAGCAGCGACCAGCGGGTGCCCTCCTACGAGCAGTACTTC.